This T cell receptor (beta chain) derives from a study of T-cell memory formation after mild COVID-19. MiXCR, run by TCRdb on the 5' RACE reads, gives a single entry per CDR3 protein. The sample consists of about 180,000 distinct CDR3 sequences, less than 20% of them appearing once. This clonotype was counted a few times. Specimen: PBMCs or a T cell subset sorted from them (not recorded which). This TCR derives from a man between 18 and 35 years old who had mild COVID-19 (a few samples of this study predate the infection). Cell type and time point are not known.

The CDR3 sequence is CASSQRGQGKFHEQYF. The DNA of the CDR3 is TGTGCCAGCAGCCAGCGCGGACAGGGCAAGTTCCACGAGCAGTACTTC. This chain uses TRBV7-9 with TRBJ2-7; 8 nucleotides agree with TRBD1. The CDR3 runs 16 residues. J gave up 5 bases and V 5 bases, and 14 bases lay outside the gene matches. From germline, CDR1 is SEHNR and CDR2 FQNEAQ (reference sequence).